Following are 23 T cell receptor beta chains from one sample sequenced in a study of T cell responses to AZD1222 COVID-19 vaccine. Libraries were prepared by immunoSEQ multiplex PCR; TCRdb keeps only in-frame clonotypes and omits some of them. The table has 54,000 or so clones, around 89% seen once. The sequencing used peripheral blood, collected on day 0 of AZD1222 vaccination. These receptor sequences come from an adult in good health.

For the CDR3, the DNA is TGTGCTAGTGGTTTGGGGACTATGACAGATACGCAGTATTTT. Translated: CASGLGTMTDTQYF. The chain couples TRBV12-5 to TRBJ2-3; a weak D match, TRBD2 (6 bases). This CDR3 is built from 14 residues. From germline, CDR1 is LGHNT and CDR2 FRNRAP. V lost 1 base and J 3 bases, leaving 8 bases between the germline ends. Based on the CDR3 plus reference TRBV12-5 and TRBJ2-3, the full variable domain is DARVTQTPRHKVTEMGQEVTMRCQPILGHNTVFWYRQTMMQGLELLAYFRNRAPLDDSGMPKDRFSAEMPDATLATLKIQPSEPRDSAVYFCASGLGTMTDTQYFGPGTRLTVL.

The chain has TRBV9 and TRBJ1-1, with TRBD1 matching 7 bases. Germline V lookup: CDR1 SGDLS, CDR2 YYNGEE. CDR3 length: 16 residues. Germline trimming cut 4 bases from V and 7 bases from J; bases unmatched to any gene: 16. CDR3 nucleotide sequence: TGTGCCAGCAGCCCCACTGTGACAGGGATCAACCATGAAGCTTTCTTT. Translation gives CASSPTVTGINHEAFF. The complete variable domain, with remaining parts taken from reference TRBV9 and TRBJ1-1, reads DSGVTQTPKHLITATGQRVTLRCSPRSGDLSVYWYQQSLDQGLQFLIQYYNGEERAKGNILERFSAQQFPDLHSELNLSSLELGDSALYFCASSPTVTGINHEAFFGQGTRLTVV.

The chain links TRBV27 to TRBJ1-6; tentative D call: TRBD1 (6 bases). CDR1 MNHEY and CDR2 SMNVEV come from the germline V gene (reference sequence). The CDR3 is made up of 15 amino acids. Trimming shortened V by 2 bases and J by 9 bases, and 14 bases separated the two germline ends. The CDR3 region has the DNA TGTGCCAGCAGTTTAGGACAGTATCAGAGTTCACCCCTCCACTTT. Amino acid sequence: CASSLGQYQSSPLHF.

The CDR3 sequence: CASSLWGGDTFSYEQYF. Here the CDR3 DNA reads TGTGCCAGCAGTTTATGGGGAGGTGACACCTTCTCCTACGAGCAGTACTTC. The V call is TRBV28, the J call TRBJ2-7; tentatively, D is TRBD2 (6 bases). Trimming took off 0 bases at V and 0 bases at J, with 15 bases between the two ends. Germline values: CDR1 MDHEN, CDR2 SYDVKM. CDR3 length: 17 amino acids.

This chain links TRBV25-1 with TRBJ2-3; 7 nucleotides agree with TRBD1. V shed 4 bases, J shed 6 bases, and the junction held 4 bases outside the gene matches. The length of the CDR3 is 13 residues. Germline V gene data show CDR1 as MGHDK and CDR2 as SYGVNS. The DNA of the CDR3 is TGTGCCAGCAGTGGACAGGGTGGGGATACGCAGTATTTT. Translation gives CASSGQGGDTQYF.

The chain recombines TRBV6-5 with TRBJ2-7; 10 bases map to TRBD2. Germline CDR1 reads MNHEY; CDR2 reads SVGAGI. V dropped 6 bases and J dropped 0; count of bases not matched to a gene: 5. The CDR3 length is 15 residues. This CDR3 is CASRTSGADSYEQYF. CDR3 coding DNA: TGTGCCAGCAGAACTAGCGGGGCCGACTCCTACGAGCAGTACTTC.

The CDR3 DNA follows: TGTGCCACCAGTGATGTGGGACAGGGGGGTAGCGGTGGCTACACCTTC. This encodes CATSDVGQGGSGGYTF. This chain connects TRBV24-1 to TRBJ1-2, with 11 bases matching TRBD1. With 3 bases clipped from V and 7 bases from J, the junction kept 9 bases outside the gene matches. There are 16 residues in the CDR3. Germline V gene data show CDR1 as KGHDR and CDR2 as SFDVKD.

This clone was seen only a few times. V is TRBV28 and J is TRBJ1-5, with D uncertain. This CDR3 is built from 13 residues. V gave up 3 bases and J gave up 4 bases, with 7 bases separating them. CDR1 is MDHEN and CDR2 is SYDVKM in the germline V gene. CDR3 loop: CASSFLANQPQHF. The CDR3 DNA reads as TGTGCCAGCAGTTTCTTGGCTAATCAGCCCCAGCATTTT.

The rearrangement uses TRBV7-2 and TRBJ1-2; the D is unclear. The V gene lost 3 bases and the J gene lost 8 bases, with 13 bases spanning the gap. The CDR3 loop spans 13 amino acids. Germline-derived CDR1 and CDR2 are SGHTA and FQGNSA. The CDR3 DNA sequence: TGTGCCAGCAGCTTTCCAAGAGAAAAGGGCTACACCTTC. Encoded protein: CASSFPREKGYTF.

This rearrangement joins TRBV7-9 to TRBJ1-1; D ambiguous. This CDR3 spans 13 amino acids. The germline gives CDR1 SEHNR, CDR2 FQNEAQ (reference sequence). V was clipped by 5 bases and J by 3 bases, with 10 bases between them. The CDR3 is CASSRQADTEAFF. The DNA for the CDR3 is TGTGCCAGCAGCCGCCAGGCCGACACTGAAGCTTTCTTT. The entire variable domain, with the rest obtained from reference TRBV7-9 and TRBJ1-1, is as follows: DTGVSQNPRHKITKRGQNVTFRCDPISEHNRLYWYRQTLGQGPEFLTYFQNEAQLEKSRLLSDRFSAERPKGSFSTLEIQRTEQGDSAMYLCASSRQADTEAFFGQGTRLTVV.

This clone showed up just once. This chain uses TRBV5-1 with TRBJ1-5, with a possible D match to TRBD1 (5 bases). Germline V lookup: CDR1 SGHRS, CDR2 YFSETQ. The CDR3 totals 15 residues. The germline V and J ends were trimmed by 2 bases and 1 base, with 10 bases remaining between them. CDR3 residues: CASSLTAGSNQPQHF. CDR3 DNA sequence: TGCGCCAGCAGCTTAACTGCAGGGAGCAATCAGCCCCAGCATTTT.

The genes are TRBV4-1 and TRBJ2-3; D gene ambiguous. CDR3 size: 17 residues. V shed 4 bases and J shed 0 bases, with 17 bases lying between them. Looked up from germline, CDR1 is MGHRA and CDR2 is YSYEKL. CDR3: CASSLKLGGESTDTQYF. The CDR3 nucleotides are TGCGCCAGCAGCCTCAAATTGGGCGGCGAAAGCACAGATACGCAGTATTTT.

This chain links TRBV11-3 with TRBJ1-2; TRBD1 is a possible D gene (5 bases). Germline CDR1 SGHNT, CDR2 YENEEA. V lost 2 bases, J lost 5 bases, and 9 bases lay in between. This CDR3 is 13 amino acids long. In DNA form, the CDR3 reads TGTGCCAGCAGCTTAAGTGGGGGTTATGGCTACACCTTC. Translated, it gives CASSLSGGYGYTF.

The chain uses TRBV14 and TRBJ2-1; 7 bases are shared with TRBD2. V lost 4 bases, J lost 9 bases, and 6 bases stayed unmatched. The CDR3 length is 13 residues. Germline values: CDR1 SGHDN, CDR2 FVKESK. CDR3 residues: CASSLVLAGEQFF. CDR3 in DNA: TGTGCCAGCAGCCTAGTGTTAGCGGGTGAGCAGTTCTTC.

This clone was seen just once. The V gene is TRBV6-5, the J gene TRBJ1-6; D is uncertain. Germline V gene lookup returns CDR1 MNHEY and CDR2 SVGAGI. Trimming removed 6 bases at V and 2 bases at J, with 11 bases between. This CDR3 spans 15 amino acids. In DNA, the CDR3 is TGTGCCAGCAGAGATACGAGAGCCTATAATTCACCCCTCCACTTT. Translated: CASRDTRAYNSPLHF.

The chain recombines TRBV7-8 with TRBJ2-7, with D hard to call. Germline V lookup: CDR1 SGHVS, CDR2 FQNEAQ. This CDR3 comprises 13 residues. Trimming left V 1 base short and J 3 bases short, with 7 bases between. For the CDR3, the DNA is TGTGCCAGCAGCTTAGTGGACGACTACGAGCAGTACTTC. It is translated as CASSLVDDYEQYF.

The gene calls are TRBV18 and TRBJ2-1; 9 bases agree with TRBD2. CDR1 and CDR2 from the germline V gene are KGHSH and LQKENI. The CDR3 runs to 16 residues. J gave up 2 bases and V 3 bases, and 5 bases lay outside the gene matches. CDR3 in amino acids: CASSPPRGGAYNEQFF. The CDR3 bases are TGTGCCAGCTCACCCCCACGCGGGGGGGCCTACAATGAGCAGTTCTTC.

The chain recombines TRBV27 with TRBJ2-1; either TRBD1 or TRBD2 may supply D (5 bases each). V lost 10 bases, J lost 10 bases, and 23 bases lay in between. CDR3 length equals 14 residues. Looked up from germline, CDR1 is MNHEY and CDR2 is SMNVEV (reference sequence). The CDR3 DNA follows: TGTGCCACCAGCCGGGGCCCAACCCTAGGAGAGCAGTTCTTC. Its translation is CATSRGPTLGEQFF.

This chain links TRBV10-3 with TRBJ2-2, with D maybe TRBD2 (6 bases). V dropped 4 bases and J dropped 4 bases, with 13 bases sitting between them. Germline V gene sequence: CDR1 ENHRY, CDR2 SYGVKD. This CDR3 contains 15 residues. The CDR3 region is CAISGQPGSTGELFF. As DNA, the CDR3 is TGTGCCATCAGTGGGCAGCCCGGGAGCACCGGGGAGCTGTTTTTT.

This chain links TRBV3-1 (or the pseudogene TRBV3-2) with TRBJ2-5; 7 positions agree with TRBD2. Per germline, CDR1 LGHDT and CDR2 YNNKEL (reference sequence). The CDR3 loop spans 16 amino acids. V shed 1 base and J 2 bases; nucleotides not matched to a gene: 7. The CDR3 sequence: CASSQGGGTQQETQYF. Written as DNA, the CDR3 is TGTGCCAGCAGCCAAGGGGGGGGAACCCAACAAGAGACCCAGTACTTC.

The count of this clone is one. This chain uses TRBV5-4 with TRBJ2-1; 11 bases are a match to TRBD2. V lost 4 bases, J lost 8 bases, and 8 bases stayed unmatched. The CDR3 is 15 residues long. CDR1 is SGHNT and CDR2 is YYREEE in the germline V gene (reference sequence). CDR3: CASSRKLAGEDEQFF. CDR3 in DNA: TGTGCCAGCAGCCGCAAACTAGCGGGAGAGGATGAGCAGTTCTTC.

V is TRBV7-9 and J is TRBJ2-1; D may be TRBD1 (5 bases). The V end lost 7 bases, the J end lost 10 bases, and 8 bases lay between the germline ends. Germline lookup yields CDR1 SEHNR and CDR2 FQNEAQ (reference sequence). CDR3 length equals 10 residues. CDR3 in amino acids: CASTPGEQFF. Here the CDR3 DNA reads TGTGCCAGCACCCCAGGGGAGCAGTTCTTC.

CDR3 nucleotide sequence: TGTGCCAGTAGTATAGGACCGAACTCCTACGAGCAGTACTTC. It is translated as CASSIGPNSYEQYF. The chain has TRBV19 and TRBJ2-7, with no clear D. The CDR3 loop spans 14 amino acids. Germline CDR1 reads LNHDA; CDR2 reads SQIVND (reference sequence). V lost 1 base, J lost 0 bases, and 7 bases lay in between.